This TCR beta chain was sequenced for a study of cytomegalovirus exposure and HLA in healthy donors. Study observations and caveats: Reports indicated that the classifier achieved high specificity and sensitivity in diagnosing cytomegalovirus status.

In regard to this clone: The antigen remains undetermined.

V was pared by 4 bases and J by 0 bases, with 8 bases of the junction left unmatched. There are 16 residues in the CDR3. Looked up from germline, CDR1 is MGHRA and CDR2 is YSYEKL. PCR was performed using 60 Vbeta and 13 Jbeta primers. Assay used: immunoSEQ multiplex PCR; TCRdb lists only in-frame clones, some missing. Of 200,000 to 250,000 clones listed, about 89% are singletons. Sequenced input: PBMCs. The TCR comes from a woman under 30 in good health and CMV-seronegative. V and J are TRBV4-1 and TRBJ2-7, with 8 bases fitting TRBD2. In DNA, the CDR3 is TGCGCCAGCAGCCCCTCTCCGGGAGGGCCCTCCTACGAGCAGTACTTC. Translation: CASSPSPGGPSYEQYF.